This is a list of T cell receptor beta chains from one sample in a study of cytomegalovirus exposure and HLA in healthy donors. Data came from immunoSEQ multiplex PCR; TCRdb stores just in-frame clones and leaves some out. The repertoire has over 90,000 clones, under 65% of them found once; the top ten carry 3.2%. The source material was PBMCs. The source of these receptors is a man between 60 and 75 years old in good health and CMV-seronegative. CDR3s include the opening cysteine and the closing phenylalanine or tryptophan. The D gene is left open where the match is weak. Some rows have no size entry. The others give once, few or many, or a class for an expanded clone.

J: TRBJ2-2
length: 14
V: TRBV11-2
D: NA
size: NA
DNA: TGTGCCAGCAGCTTACTACAGGGTAGCGGGGAGCTGTTTTTT
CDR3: CASSLLQGSGELFF

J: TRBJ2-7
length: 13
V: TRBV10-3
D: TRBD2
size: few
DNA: TGTGCCATCAGTGTTAGCGGGGCCGACGAGCAGTACTTC
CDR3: CAISVSGADEQYF

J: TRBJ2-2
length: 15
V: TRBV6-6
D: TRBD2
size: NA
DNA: TGTGCCAGTTTGATTAGCGGGAGGGCCCCCGGGGAGCTGTTTTTT
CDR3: CASLISGRAPGELFF

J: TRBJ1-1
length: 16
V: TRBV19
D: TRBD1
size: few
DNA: TGTGCCAGTAGTATCCCAGCCGGGACAGGGTGGATTGAAGCTTTCTTT
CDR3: CASSIPAGTGWIEAFF

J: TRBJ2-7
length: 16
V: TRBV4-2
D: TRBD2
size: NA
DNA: TGTGCCAGCAGCCGCGAGACTAGCGGAACTTCCTACGAGCAGTACTTC
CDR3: CASSRETSGTSYEQYF

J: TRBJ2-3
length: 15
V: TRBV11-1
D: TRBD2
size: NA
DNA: TGTGCCAGCACCACCTGGACTAGCCAGGGAGATACGCAGTATTTT
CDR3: CASTTWTSQGDTQYF

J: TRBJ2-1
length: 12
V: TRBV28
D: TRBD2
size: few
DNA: TGTGCCAGCAGTCAGACTAGCGGGGGGGAGTTCTTC
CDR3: CASSQTSGGEFF

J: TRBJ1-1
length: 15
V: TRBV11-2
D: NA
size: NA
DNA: TGTGCCAGCAGCTTAGTAAACAGAGTGAACACTGAAGCTTTCTTT
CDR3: CASSLVNRVNTEAFF

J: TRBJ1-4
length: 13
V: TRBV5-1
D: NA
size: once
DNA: TGCGCCAGCAGCCTGGGGGCGGGGGAAAAACTGTTTTTT
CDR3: CASSLGAGEKLFF

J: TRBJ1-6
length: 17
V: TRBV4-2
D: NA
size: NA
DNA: TGTGCCAGCAGCCAAGAGAGGACTCCGAAGTATAATTCACCCCTCCACTTT
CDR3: CASSQERTPKYNSPLHF

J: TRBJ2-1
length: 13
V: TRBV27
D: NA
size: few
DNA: TGTGCCAGCAGCCGTAAGAACGGCAATGAGCAGTTCTTC
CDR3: CASSRKNGNEQFF

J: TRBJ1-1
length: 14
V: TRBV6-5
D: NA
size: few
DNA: TGTGCCAGCAGTGGGGTGGGGCGGAACACTGAAGCTTTCTTT
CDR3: CASSGVGRNTEAFF

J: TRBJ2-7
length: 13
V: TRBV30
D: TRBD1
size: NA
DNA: TGTGCCTGCCGGGACAGGAGCTCCTACGAGCAGTACTTC
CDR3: CACRDRSSYEQYF

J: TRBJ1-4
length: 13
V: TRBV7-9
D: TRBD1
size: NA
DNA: TGTGCCAGCAGCCTACAGGGGAATGAAAAACTGTTTTTT
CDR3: CASSLQGNEKLFF

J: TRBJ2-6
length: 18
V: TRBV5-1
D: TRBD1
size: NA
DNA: TGCGCCAGCAGCTCTTGGACAGGGCGAATCTCTGGGGCCAACGTCCTGACTTTC
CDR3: CASSSWTGRISGANVLTF

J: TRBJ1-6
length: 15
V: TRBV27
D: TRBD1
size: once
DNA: TGTGCCAGCAGTCTTAGACAGGGTAATAATTCACCCCTCCACTTT
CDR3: CASSLRQGNNSPLHF

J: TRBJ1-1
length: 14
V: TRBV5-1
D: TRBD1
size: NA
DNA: TGCGCCAGCAGCTTACAGGGGTGGAACACTGAAGCTTTCTTT
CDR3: CASSLQGWNTEAFF

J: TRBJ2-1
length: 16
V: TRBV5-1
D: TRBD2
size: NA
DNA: TGCGCCAGCAGCGGTCCCAGGGCGGGGGGGATCAATGAGCAGTTCTTC
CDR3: CASSGPRAGGINEQFF

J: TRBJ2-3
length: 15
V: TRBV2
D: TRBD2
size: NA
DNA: TGTGCCAGCGTTGGGACTAGAGTTTCGACAGATACGCAGTATTTT
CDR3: CASVGTRVSTDTQYF

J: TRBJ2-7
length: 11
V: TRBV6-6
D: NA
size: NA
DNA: TGTGCCAGCAGAGGAGGATTCGAGCAGTACTTC
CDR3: CASRGGFEQYF

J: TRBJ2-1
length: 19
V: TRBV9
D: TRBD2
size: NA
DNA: TGTGCCAGCAGCGTAGGTCATTCTCGCGGGAGGACCTCCTACAATGAGCAGTTCTTC
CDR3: CASSVGHSRGRTSYNEQFF

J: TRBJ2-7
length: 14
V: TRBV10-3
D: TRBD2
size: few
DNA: TGTGCCATCAGGGGGGGGGTGTCGTCCTACGAGCAGTACTTC
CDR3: CAIRGGVSSYEQYF

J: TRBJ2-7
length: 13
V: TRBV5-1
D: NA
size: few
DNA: TGCGCCAGCAGCTTGGGTGGCCCCTACGAGCAGTACTTC
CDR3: CASSLGGPYEQYF

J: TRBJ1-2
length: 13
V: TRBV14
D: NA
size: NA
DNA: TGTGCCAGCAGCCAAATCAACTACTATGGCTACACCTTC
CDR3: CASSQINYYGYTF

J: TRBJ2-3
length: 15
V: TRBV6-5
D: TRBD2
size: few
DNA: TGTGCCAGCAGGGGGGGGACTAGCGGGGCAGATACGCAGTATTTT
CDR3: CASRGGTSGADTQYF

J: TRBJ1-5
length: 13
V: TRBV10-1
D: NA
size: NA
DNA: TGCGCCAGCAGTGACAGTGGCAATCAGCCCCAGCATTTT
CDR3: CASSDSGNQPQHF

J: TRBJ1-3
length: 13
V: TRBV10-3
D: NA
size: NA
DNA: TGTGCCATCAGGACAGCTTCTGGAAACACCATATATTTT
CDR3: CAIRTASGNTIYF

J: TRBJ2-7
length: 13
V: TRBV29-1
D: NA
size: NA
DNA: TGCAGCGTTGGACTAGAGAGTAGCGGCGAGCAGTACTTC
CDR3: CSVGLESSGEQYF

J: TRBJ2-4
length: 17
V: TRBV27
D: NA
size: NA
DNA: TGTGCCAGCAGCTCATTCCTAGGAGTCCTAGCCAAAAACATTCAGTACTTC
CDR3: CASSSFLGVLAKNIQYF

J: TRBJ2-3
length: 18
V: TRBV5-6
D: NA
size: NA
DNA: TGTGCCAGCAGCTTACAACGCGGGCCGAGGGTAGGTACAGATACGCAGTATTTT
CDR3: CASSLQRGPRVGTDTQYF

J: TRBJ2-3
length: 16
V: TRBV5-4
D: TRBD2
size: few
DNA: TGTGCCAGCAGCGGAACCTCGGGGGGGCGAGGGGATACGCAGTATTTT
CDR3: CASSGTSGGRGDTQYF

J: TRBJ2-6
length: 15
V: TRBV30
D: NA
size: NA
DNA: TGTGCCTGGAGTGTAACAGGCTCTGGGGCCAACGTCCTGACTTTC
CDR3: CAWSVTGSGANVLTF

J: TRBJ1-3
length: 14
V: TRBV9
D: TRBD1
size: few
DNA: TGTGCCAGCAGCTCGACAGGGGATGGAAACACCATATATTTT
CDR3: CASSSTGDGNTIYF

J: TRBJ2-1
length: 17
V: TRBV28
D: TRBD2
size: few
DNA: TGTGCCAGCAACACGGGGGGAACCCTCCTCCGAAACAATGAGCAGTTCTTC
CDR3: CASNTGGTLLRNNEQFF

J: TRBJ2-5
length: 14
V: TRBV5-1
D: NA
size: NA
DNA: TGCGCCAGCAGCTTGGAGGGGTTCCAAGAGACCCAGTACTTC
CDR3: CASSLEGFQETQYF

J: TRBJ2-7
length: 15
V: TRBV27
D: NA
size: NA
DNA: TGTGCCAGCAGTCCCGAATTTAGAGGTCCTTACGAGCAGTACTTC
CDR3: CASSPEFRGPYEQYF

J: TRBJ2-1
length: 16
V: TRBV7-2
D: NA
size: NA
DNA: TGTGCCAGCAGACCGGCTGGGGGGGCTAGGAGGGATGAGCAGTTCTTC
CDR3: CASRPAGGARRDEQFF

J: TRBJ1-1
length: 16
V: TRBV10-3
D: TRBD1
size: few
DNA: TGTGCCATCACCAGGGACAGGGTGGTCGTGAACACTGAAGCTTTCTTT
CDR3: CAITRDRVVVNTEAFF

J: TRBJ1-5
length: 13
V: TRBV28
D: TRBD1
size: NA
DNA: TGTGCCAGCAGTCCCGGGACAGTAGGGCCCCAGCATTTT
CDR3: CASSPGTVGPQHF

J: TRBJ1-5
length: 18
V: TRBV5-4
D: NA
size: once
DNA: TGTGCCAGCAGCTTGGACGGTGCAACCATTCGGAGCAATCAGCCCCAGCATTTT
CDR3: CASSLDGATIRSNQPQHF

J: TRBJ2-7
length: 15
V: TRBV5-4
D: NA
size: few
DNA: TGTGCCAGCAGCTTGGAAGTCGCTAGCCCGGCCGAGCAGTACTTC
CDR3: CASSLEVASPAEQYF

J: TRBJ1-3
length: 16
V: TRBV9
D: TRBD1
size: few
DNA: TGTGCCAGCAGCGCTCGGGACAGCCGCTCGAGAAACACCATATATTTT
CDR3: CASSARDSRSRNTIYF

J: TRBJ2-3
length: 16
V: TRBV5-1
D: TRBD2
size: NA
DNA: TGCGCCAGCAGCTTGGCCCTAGCGGGAATCACAGATACGCAGTATTTT
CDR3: CASSLALAGITDTQYF

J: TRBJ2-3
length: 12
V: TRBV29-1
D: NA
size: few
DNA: TGCAGCGTCCACACAGGGACGGATACGCAGTATTTT
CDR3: CSVHTGTDTQYF

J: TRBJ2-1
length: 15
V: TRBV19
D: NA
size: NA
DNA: TGTGCCAGTAGTACCCGGGACACGGTGCTTGGTGAGCAGTTCTTC
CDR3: CASSTRDTVLGEQFF

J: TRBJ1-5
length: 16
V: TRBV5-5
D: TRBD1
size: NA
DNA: TGTGCCAGCAGCTCGTTGGACAGGGGGTGGAATCAGCCCCAGCATTTT
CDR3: CASSSLDRGWNQPQHF

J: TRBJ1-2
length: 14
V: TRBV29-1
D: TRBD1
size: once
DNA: TGCAGCGTTGAGGGGGACAGGTTGCTTTATGGCTACACCTTC
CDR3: CSVEGDRLLYGYTF

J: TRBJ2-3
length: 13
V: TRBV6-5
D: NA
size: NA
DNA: TGTGCCAGCACCCGAGGGAACACAGATACGCAGTATTTT
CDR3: CASTRGNTDTQYF

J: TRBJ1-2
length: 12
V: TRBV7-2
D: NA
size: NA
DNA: TGTGCCAGCAGCCGGGACATTTGGGGCTACACCTTC
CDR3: CASSRDIWGYTF

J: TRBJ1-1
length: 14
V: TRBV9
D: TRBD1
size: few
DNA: TGTGCCAGCAGCGAAACAGGGGCAAGCACTGAAGCTTTCTTT
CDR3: CASSETGASTEAFF

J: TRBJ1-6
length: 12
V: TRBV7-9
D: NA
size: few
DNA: TGTGCCAGCAGCCCCGAGGGTTCACCCCTCCACTTT
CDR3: CASSPEGSPLHF

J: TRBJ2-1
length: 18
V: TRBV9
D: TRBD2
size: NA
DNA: TGTGCCAGCAGCCCAGGTCTGATTAGCGGGAGGGCGGGGAATGAGCAGTTCTTC
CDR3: CASSPGLISGRAGNEQFF

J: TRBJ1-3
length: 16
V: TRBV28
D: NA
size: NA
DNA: TGTGCCAGCAGGGCGAGGCGCCGAATCTCTGGAAACACCATATATTTT
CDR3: CASRARRRISGNTIYF

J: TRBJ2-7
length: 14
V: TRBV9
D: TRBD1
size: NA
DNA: TGTGCCAGCAGCCCCGGGACAGGGGCGTACGAGCAGTACTTC
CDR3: CASSPGTGAYEQYF

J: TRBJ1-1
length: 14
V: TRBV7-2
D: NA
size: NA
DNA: TGTGCCAGCAGCTTTGGGCGGGGGGGGACTGAAGCTTTCTTT
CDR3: CASSFGRGGTEAFF

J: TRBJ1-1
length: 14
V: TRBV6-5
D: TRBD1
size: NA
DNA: TGTGCCAGCACCTTGACAGGGGGAGACACTGAAGCTTTCTTT
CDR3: CASTLTGGDTEAFF

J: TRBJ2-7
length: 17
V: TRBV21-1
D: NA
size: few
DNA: TGTGCCAGCAGCCCATGGACTAGCGGGGGGCATCCCTACGAGCAGTACTTC
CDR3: CASSPWTSGGHPYEQYF

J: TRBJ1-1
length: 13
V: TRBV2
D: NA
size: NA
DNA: TGTGCCAGCAGGGTTGACTTGAACACTGAAGCTTTCTTT
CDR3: CASRVDLNTEAFF

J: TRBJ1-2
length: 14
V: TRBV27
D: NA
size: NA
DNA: TGTGCCAGCAGTCACAGGGAGCCCGGAGAGGGCTACACCTTC
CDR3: CASSHREPGEGYTF

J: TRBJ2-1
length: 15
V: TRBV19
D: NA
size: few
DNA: TGTGCCAGTATTCCCGACAGGAGCTCCTACAATGAGCAGTTCTTC
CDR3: CASIPDRSSYNEQFF